The clone carrying this TCR beta chain appeared a single time. Other nucleotide sequences in the sample specify the same CDR3. This sample stems from a study of blood T cell repertoires in COVID-19. The wider study: The samples span acute and convalescent COVID-19 from the United States, Italy and Spain. Nucleic acid was either cDNA or gDNA, and it came from T cells, B-cell-depleted T cells, or PBMCs.

Participants' own reports of clinical history determined their cohort assignment. Symptom resolution, clearance, or two negative PCRs marked donors in Cohort 3 as recovered. Sequencing used immunoSEQ multiplex PCR; TCRdb keeps in-frame clones, though not all of them. The table records around 280,000 clones, roughly nine tenths of them present only once. This clonotype was sampled from a woman in her thirties or forties who had recovered from COVID-19. The sequencing sample was made of PBMCs or T cells enriched from blood (not recorded which).

CDR3 nucleotides: TGTGCCAGCAGCTTAACGGCCAGCGGGGGGGCCAGCACAGATACGCAGTATTTT. The encoded protein is CASSLTASGGASTDTQYF. The chain has TRBV7-3 and TRBJ2-3; TRBD2 matches at 10 bases. CDR1 and CDR2 (germline): SGHTA, FQGTGA. Trimming took 0 bases from V and 0 from J; bases not matched to a gene: 6. The CDR3 is 18 residues long. Based on the CDR3 plus reference TRBV7-3 and TRBJ2-3, the full variable domain is GAGVSQTPSNKVTEKGKYVELRCDPISGHTALYWYRQSLGQGPEFLIYFQGTGAADDSGLPNDRFFAVRPEGSVSTLKIQRTERGDSAVYLCASSLTASGGASTDTQYFGPGTRLTVL.